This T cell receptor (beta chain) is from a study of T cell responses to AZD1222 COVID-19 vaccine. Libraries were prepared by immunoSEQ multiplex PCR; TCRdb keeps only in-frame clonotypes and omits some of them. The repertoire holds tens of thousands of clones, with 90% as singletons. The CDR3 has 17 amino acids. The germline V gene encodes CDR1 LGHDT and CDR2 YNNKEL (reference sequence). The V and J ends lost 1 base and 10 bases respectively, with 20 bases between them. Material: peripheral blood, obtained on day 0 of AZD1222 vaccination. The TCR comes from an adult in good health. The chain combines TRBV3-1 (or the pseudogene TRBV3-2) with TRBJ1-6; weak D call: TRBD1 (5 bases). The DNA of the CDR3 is TGTGCCAGCAGCCAAGGGATCCAGCAGGGCATCAGATCACCCCTCCACTTT. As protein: CASSQGIQQGIRSPLHF.